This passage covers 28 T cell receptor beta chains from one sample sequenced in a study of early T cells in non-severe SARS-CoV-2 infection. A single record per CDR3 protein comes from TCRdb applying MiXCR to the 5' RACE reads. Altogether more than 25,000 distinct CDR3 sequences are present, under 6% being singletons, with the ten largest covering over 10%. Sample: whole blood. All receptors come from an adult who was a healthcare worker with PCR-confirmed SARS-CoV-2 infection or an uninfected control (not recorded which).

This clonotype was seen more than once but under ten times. The CDR3 here is CASRRPGQGGPEAFF. The DNA of the CDR3 is TGTGCCAGCAGGCGCCCGGGACAGGGAGGGCCTGAAGCTTTCTTT. The J gene is TRBJ1-1, the V gene TRBV6-6; 9 nucleotides match TRBD1. CDR3 length equals 15 residues. Trimming cost V 6 bases and J 6 bases; bases outside gene matches: 11. Germline V gene sequence: CDR1 MNHNY, CDR2 SVGAGI (reference sequence).

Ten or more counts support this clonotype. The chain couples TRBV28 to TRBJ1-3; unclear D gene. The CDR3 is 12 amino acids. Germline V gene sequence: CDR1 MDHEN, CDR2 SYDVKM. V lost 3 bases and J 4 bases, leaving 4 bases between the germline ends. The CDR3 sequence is CASSFRGNTIYF. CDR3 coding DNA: TGTGCCAGCAGTTTCAGGGGAAACACCATATATTTT.

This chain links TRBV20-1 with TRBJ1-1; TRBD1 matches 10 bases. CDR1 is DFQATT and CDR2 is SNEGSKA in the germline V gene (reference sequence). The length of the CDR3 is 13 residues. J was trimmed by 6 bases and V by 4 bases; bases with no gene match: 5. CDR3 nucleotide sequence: TGCAGTGCTACCGGGACAGGGGCTTCTGAAGCTTTCTTT. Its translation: CSATGTGASEAFF.

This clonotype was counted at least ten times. CDR3 nucleotide sequence: TGTGCCAGCAGCTTAGCGACAGATCCCTATGGCTACACCTTC. Translated, it gives CASSLATDPYGYTF. The chain uses TRBV7-9 and TRBJ1-2, with D perhaps TRBD1 (5 bases). Trimming removed 0 bases at V and 4 bases at J, with 9 bases between. This CDR3 contains 14 residues. Germline CDR1 and CDR2: SEHNR and FQNEAQ (reference sequence).

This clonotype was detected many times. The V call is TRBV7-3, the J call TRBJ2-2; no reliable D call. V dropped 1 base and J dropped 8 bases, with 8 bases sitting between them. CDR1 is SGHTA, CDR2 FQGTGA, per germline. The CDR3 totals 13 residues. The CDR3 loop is CASSLKGYGELFF. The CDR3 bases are TGTGCCAGCAGCTTAAAGGGCTATGGGGAGCTGTTTTTT.

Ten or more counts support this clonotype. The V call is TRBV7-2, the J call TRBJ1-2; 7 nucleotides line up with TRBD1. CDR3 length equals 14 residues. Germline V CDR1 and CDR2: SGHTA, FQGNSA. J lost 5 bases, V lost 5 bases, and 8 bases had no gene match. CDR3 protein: CASSTRQGGYGYTF. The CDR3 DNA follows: TGTGCCAGCAGCACTAGACAGGGAGGATATGGCTACACCTTC. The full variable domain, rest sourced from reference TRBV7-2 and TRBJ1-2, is GAGVSQSPSNKVTEKGKDVELRCDPISGHTALYWYRQSLGQGLEFLIYFQGNSAPDKSGLPSDRFSAERTGGSVSTLTIQRTQQEDSAVYLCASSTRQGGYGYTFGSGTRLTVV.

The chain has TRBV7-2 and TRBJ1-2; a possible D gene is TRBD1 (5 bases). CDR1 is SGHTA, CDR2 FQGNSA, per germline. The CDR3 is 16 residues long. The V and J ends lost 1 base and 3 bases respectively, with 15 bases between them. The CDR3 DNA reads TGTGCCAGCAGCTTAGTTTGGGTGGCAGGGCACTATGGCTACACCTTC. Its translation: CASSLVWVAGHYGYTF.

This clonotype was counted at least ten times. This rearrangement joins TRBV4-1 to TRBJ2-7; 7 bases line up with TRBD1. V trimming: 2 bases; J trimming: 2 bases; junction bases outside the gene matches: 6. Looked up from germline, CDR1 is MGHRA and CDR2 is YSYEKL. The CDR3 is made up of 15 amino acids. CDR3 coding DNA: TGCGCCAGCAGCCAAATTCTTGGGACAGCCTACGAGCAGTACTTC. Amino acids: CASSQILGTAYEQYF.

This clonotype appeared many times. CDR3 in amino acids: CASSFRAGEQFF. The CDR3 nucleotides read TGTGCCAGCAGCTTCAGGGCGGGGGAGCAGTTCTTC. The genes are TRBV11-2 and TRBJ2-1, with D possibly TRBD2 on 6 matching bases. CDR1 SGHAT and CDR2 FQNNGV come from the germline V gene. This CDR3 comprises 12 residues. The V end was cut by 3 bases, the J end by 10 bases, with 10 bases between.

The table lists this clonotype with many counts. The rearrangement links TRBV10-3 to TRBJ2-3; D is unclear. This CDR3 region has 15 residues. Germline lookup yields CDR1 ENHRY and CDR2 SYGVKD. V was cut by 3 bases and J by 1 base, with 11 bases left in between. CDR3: CAISDISSGTDTQYF. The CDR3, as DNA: TGTGCCATCAGTGATATCTCAAGCGGCACAGATACGCAGTATTTT.

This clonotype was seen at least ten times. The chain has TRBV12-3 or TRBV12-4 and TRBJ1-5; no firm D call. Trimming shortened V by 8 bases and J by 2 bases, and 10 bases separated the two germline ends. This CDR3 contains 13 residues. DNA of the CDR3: TGTGCCAGCGCCCGTGGGGGCAATCAGCCCCAGCATTTT. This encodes CASARGGNQPQHF.

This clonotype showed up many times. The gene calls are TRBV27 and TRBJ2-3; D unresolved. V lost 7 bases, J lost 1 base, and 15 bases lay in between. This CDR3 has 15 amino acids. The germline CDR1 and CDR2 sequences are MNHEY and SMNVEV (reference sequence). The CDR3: CASNRLGRGTDTQYF. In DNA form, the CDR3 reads TGTGCCAGCAATCGTTTGGGCCGTGGCACAGATACGCAGTATTTT.

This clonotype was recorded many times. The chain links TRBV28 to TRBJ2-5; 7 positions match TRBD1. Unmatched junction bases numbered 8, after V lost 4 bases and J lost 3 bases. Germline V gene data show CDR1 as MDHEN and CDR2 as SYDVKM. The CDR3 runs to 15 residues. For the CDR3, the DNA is TGTGCCAGCAGTTCCACCCTCGACAGGGAAGAGACCCAGTACTTC. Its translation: CASSSTLDREETQYF.

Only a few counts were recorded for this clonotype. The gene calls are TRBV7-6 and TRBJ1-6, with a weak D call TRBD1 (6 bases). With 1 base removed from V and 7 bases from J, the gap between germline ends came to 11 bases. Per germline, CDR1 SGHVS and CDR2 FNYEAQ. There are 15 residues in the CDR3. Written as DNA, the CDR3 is TGTGCCAGCAGCTTAGACGGACAGCGAAATTCACCCCTCCACTTT. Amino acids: CASSLDGQRNSPLHF.

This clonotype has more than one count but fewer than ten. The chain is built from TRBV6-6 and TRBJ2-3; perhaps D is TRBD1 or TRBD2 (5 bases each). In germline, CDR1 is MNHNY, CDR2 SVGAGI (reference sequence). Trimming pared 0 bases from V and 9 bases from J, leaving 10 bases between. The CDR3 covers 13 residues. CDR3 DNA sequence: TGTGCCAGCAGTTACTCTTTGGGGGAGACGCAGTATTTT. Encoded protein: CASSYSLGETQYF.

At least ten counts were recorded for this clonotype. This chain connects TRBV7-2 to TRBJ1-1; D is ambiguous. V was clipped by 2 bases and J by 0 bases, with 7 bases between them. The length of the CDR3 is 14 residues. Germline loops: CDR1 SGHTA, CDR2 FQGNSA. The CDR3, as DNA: TGTGCCAGCAGCTTATCCGCTTTGAACACTGAAGCTTTCTTT. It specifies CASSLSALNTEAFF.

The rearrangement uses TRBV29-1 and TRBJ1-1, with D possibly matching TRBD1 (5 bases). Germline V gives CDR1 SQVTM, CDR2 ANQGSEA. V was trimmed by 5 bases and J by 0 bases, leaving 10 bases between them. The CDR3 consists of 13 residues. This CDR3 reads CSVSDRLNTEAFF. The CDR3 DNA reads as TGCAGCGTTTCTGACAGATTGAACACTGAAGCTTTCTTT. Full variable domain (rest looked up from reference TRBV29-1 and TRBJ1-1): SAVISQKPSRDICQRGTSLTIQCQVDSQVTMMFWYRQQPGQSLTLIATANQGSEATYESGFVIDKFPISRPNLTFSTLTVSNMSPEDSSIYLCSVSDRLNTEAFFGQGTRLTVV.

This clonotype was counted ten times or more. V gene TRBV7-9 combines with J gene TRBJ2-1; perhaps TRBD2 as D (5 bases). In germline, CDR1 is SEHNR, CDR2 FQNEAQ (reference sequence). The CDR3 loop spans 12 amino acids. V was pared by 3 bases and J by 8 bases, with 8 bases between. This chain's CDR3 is CASSFAGDEQFF. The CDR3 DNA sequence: TGTGCCAGCAGCTTTGCCGGGGATGAGCAGTTCTTC.

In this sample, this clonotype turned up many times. As DNA, the CDR3 is TGTGCCAGCAGCTCCCCCGGGACACACTACGAGCAGTACTTC. Protein product: CASSSPGTHYEQYF. The chain joins TRBV7-6 to TRBJ2-7; a possible D gene is TRBD1 (6 bases). The CDR3 is made up of 14 amino acids. CDR1 SGHVS and CDR2 FNYEAQ come from the germline V gene. V was trimmed by 4 bases and J by 3 bases, leaving 13 bases between them.

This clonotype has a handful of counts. CDR3 nucleotide sequence: TGCGCCAGCAGCTTGGAGGGACTAGCGGGGGAGCAGTACTTC. It codes for CASSLEGLAGEQYF. The V and J genes are TRBV5-1 and TRBJ2-7; TRBD2 aligns across 13 bases. CDR1 and CDR2 from the germline V gene are SGHRS and YFSETQ. Trimming cost V 0 bases and J 7 bases; bases outside gene matches: 1. The CDR3 runs 14 residues.

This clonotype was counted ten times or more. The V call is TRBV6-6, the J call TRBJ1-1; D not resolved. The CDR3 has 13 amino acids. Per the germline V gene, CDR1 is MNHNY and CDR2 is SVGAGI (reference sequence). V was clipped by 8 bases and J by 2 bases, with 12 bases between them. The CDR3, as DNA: TGTGCCAGCCAGGTTTGGGGAAACACTGAAGCTTTCTTT. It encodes CASQVWGNTEAFF.

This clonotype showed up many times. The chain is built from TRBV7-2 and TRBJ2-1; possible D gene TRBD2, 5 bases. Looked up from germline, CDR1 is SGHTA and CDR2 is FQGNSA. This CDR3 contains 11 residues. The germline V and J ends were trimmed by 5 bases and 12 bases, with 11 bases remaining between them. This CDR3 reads CASSPKEGQFF. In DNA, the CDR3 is TGTGCCAGCAGCCCAAAAGAGGGGCAGTTCTTC. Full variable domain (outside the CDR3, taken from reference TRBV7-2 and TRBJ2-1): GAGVSQSPSNKVTEKGKDVELRCDPISGHTALYWYRQSLGQGLEFLIYFQGNSAPDKSGLPSDRFSAERTGGSVSTLTIQRTQQEDSAVYLCASSPKEGQFFGPGTRLTVL.

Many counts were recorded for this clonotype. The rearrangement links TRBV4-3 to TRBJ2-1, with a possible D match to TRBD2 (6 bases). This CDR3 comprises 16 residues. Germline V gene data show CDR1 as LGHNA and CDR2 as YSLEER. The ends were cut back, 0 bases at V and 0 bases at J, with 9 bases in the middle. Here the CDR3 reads CASSQELGGSYNEQFF. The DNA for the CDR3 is TGCGCCAGCAGCCAAGAATTGGGGGGCTCCTACAATGAGCAGTTCTTC.

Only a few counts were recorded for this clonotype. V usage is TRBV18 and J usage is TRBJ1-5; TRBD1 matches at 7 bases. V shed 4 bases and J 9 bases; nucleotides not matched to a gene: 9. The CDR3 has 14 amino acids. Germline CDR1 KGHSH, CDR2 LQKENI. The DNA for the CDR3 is TGTGCCAGCTCACTCGAGGACAGGAGATCGCCCCAGCATTTT. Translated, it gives CASSLEDRRSPQHF.

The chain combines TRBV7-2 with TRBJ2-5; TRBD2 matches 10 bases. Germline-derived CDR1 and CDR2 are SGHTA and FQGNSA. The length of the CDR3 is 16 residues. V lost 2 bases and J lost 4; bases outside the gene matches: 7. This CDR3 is CASSLFSSGGGETQYF. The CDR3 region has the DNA TGTGCCAGCAGCTTATTCTCTAGCGGGGGAGGAGAGACCCAGTACTTC.

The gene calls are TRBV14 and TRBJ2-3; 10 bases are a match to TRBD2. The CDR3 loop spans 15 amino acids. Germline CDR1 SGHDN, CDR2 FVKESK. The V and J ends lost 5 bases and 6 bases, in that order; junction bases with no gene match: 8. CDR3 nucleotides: TGTGCCAGCAGCGTTAGCGGGGGGAAGAGTGATACGCAGTATTTT. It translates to CASSVSGGKSDTQYF.

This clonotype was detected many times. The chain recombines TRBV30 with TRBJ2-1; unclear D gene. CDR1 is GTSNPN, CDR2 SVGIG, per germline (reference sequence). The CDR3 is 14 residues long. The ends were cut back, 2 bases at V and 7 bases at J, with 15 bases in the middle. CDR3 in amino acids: CAWSWDLGSNEQFF. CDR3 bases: TGTGCCTGGAGTTGGGATCTGGGTTCGAATGAGCAGTTCTTC.

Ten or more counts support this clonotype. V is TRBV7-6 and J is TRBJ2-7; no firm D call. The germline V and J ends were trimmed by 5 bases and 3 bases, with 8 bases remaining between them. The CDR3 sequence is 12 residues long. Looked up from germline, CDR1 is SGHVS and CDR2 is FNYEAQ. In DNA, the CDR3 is TGTGCCAGCAGCCCTTTGGGCTACGAGCAGTACTTC. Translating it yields CASSPLGYEQYF.